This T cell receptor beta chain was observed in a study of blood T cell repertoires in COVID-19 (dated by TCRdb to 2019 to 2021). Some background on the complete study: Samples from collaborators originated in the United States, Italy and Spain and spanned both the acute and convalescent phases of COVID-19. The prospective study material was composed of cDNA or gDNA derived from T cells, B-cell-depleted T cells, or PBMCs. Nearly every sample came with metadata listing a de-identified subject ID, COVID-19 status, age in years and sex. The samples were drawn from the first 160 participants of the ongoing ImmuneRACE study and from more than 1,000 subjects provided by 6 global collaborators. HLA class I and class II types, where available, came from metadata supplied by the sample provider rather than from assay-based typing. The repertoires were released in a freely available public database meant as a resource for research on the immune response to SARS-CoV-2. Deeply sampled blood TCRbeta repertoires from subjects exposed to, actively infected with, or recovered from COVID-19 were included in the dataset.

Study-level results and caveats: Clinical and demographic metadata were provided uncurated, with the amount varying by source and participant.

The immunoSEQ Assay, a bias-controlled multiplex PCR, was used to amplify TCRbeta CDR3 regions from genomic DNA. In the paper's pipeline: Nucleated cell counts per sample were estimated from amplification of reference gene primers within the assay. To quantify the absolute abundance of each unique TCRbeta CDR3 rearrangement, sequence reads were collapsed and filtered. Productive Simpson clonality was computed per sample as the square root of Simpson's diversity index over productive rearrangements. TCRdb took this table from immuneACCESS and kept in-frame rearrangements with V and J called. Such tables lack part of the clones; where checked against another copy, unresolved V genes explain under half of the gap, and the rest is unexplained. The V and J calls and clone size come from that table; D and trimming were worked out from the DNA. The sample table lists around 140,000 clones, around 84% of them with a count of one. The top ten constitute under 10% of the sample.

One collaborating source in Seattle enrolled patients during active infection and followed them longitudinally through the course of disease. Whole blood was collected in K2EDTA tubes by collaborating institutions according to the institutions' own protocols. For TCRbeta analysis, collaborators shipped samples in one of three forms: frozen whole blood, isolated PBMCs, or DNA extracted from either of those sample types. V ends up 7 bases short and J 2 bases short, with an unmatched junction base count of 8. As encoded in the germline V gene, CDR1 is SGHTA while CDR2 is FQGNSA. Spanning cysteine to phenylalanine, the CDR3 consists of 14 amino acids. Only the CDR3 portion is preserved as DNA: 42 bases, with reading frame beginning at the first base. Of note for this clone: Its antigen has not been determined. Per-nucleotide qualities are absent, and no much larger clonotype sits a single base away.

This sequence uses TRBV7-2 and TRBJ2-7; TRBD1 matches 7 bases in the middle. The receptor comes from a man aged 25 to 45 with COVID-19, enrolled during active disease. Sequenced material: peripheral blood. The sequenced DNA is TGTGCCAGCACACAGGGGACCTCCCCCTACGAGCAGTACTTC. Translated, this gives CASTQGTSPYEQYF.